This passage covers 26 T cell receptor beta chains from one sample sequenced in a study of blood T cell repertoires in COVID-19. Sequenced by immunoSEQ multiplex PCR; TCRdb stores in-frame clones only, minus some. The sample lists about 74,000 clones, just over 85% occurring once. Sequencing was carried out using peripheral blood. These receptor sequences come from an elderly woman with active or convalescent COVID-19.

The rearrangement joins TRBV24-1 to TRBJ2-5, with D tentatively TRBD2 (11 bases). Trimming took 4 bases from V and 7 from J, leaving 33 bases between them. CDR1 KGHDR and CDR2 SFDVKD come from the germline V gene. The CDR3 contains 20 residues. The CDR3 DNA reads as TGTGCCACCAGTGAGTGGGACAGGGGCGAACTAGCGGGGGCCATAGGGACCCAGTACTTC. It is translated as CATSEWDRGELAGAIGTQYF.

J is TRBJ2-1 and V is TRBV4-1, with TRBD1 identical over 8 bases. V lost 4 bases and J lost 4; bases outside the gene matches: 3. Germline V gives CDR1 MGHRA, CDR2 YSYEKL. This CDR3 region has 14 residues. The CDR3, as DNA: TGCGCCAGCAGCCCTCGGACAGGGTACAATGAGCAGTTCTTC. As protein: CASSPRTGYNEQFF.

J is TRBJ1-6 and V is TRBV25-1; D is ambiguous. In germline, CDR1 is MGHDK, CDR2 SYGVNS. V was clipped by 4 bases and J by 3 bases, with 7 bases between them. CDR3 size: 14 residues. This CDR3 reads CASSAADYNSPLHF. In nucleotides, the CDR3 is TGTGCCAGCAGTGCGGCGGACTATAATTCACCCCTCCACTTT.

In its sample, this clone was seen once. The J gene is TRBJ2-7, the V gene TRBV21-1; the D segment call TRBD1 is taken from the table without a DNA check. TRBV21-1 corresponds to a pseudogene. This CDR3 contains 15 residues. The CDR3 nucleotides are TGTGCCAGCAGCCACAGGGGGAAGAGGACCTACGAGCAGTACTTC. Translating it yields CASSHRGKRTYEQYF.

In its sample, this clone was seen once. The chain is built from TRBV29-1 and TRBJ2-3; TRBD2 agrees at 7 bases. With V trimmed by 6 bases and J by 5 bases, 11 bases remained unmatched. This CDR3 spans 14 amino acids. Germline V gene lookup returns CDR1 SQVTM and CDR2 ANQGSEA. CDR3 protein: CSVPGGGWRDTQYF. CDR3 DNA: TGCAGCGTGCCGGGGGGTGGGTGGAGAGATACGCAGTATTTT.

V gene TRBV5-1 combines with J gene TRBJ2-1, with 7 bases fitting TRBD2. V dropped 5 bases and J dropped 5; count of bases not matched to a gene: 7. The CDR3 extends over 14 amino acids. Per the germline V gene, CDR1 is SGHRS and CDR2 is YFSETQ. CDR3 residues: CASSSGRGDNEQFF. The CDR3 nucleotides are TGCGCCAGCAGTTCGGGACGGGGGGACAATGAGCAGTTCTTC.

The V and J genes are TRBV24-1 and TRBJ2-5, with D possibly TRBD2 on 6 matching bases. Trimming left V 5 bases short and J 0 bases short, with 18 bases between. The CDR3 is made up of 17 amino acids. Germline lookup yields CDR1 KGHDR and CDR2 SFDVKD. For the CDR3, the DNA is TGTGCCACCAGTGGTCTCCCGGGACTGCCCCACCAAGAGACCCAGTACTTC. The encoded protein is CATSGLPGLPHQETQYF.

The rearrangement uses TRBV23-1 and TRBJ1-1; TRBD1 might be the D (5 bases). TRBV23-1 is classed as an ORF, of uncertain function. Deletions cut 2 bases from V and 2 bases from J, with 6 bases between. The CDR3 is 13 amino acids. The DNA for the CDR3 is TGCGCCAGCAGTCAAACAGGAAACACTGAAGCTTTCTTT. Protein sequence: CASSQTGNTEAFF.

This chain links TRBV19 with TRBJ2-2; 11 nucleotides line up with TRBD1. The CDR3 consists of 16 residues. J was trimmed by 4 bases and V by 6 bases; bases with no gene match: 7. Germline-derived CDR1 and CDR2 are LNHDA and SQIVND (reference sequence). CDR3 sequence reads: CASSRGQGAGTGELFF. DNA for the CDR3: TGTGCCAGTAGCCGCGGACAGGGGGCGGGCACCGGGGAGCTGTTTTTT.

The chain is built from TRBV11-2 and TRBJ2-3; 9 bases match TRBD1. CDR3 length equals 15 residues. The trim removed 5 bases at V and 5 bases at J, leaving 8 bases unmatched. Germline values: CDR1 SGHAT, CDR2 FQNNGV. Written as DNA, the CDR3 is TGTGCCAGCAGCCCTCACAGGGGGCAGGGAGATACGCAGTATTTT. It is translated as CASSPHRGQGDTQYF.

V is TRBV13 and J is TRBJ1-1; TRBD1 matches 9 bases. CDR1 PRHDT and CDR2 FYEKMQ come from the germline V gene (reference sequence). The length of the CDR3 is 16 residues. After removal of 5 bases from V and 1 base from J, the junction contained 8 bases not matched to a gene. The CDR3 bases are TGTGCCAGCAGCCGGGACAGGGCTTGGGGGAACACTGAAGCTTTCTTT. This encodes CASSRDRAWGNTEAFF.

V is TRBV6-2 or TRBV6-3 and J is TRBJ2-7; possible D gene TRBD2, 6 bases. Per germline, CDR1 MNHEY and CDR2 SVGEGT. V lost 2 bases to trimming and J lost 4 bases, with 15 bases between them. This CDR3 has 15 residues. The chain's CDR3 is CASSYGPRDSYEQYF. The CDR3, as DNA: TGTGCCAGCAGTTACGGCCCCAGGGACTCGTACGAGCAGTACTTC.

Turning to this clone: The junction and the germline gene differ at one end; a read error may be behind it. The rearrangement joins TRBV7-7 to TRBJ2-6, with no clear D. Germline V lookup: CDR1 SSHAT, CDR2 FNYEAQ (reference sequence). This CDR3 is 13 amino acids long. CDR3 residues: CASSSLGANVLTF. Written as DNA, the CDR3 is TGTGCTAGCAGCTCCCTGGGGGCCAACGTCCTGACTTTC.

CDR3 sequence reads: CSAQMRTEAFF. The DNA of the CDR3 is TGCAGTGCCCAGATGCGGACTGAAGCTTTCTTT. The chain has TRBV20-1 and TRBJ1-1; no reliable D call. The CDR3 totals 11 residues. V was clipped by 6 bases and J by 5 bases, with 10 bases between them. Per the germline V gene, CDR1 is DFQATT and CDR2 is SNEGSKA (reference sequence).

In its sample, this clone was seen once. CDR3 region: CASSEPPGRGASTDTQYF. For the CDR3, the DNA is TGTGCCAGCAGTGAACCCCCGGGGCGGGGGGCTAGCACAGATACGCAGTATTTT. The J gene is TRBJ2-3, the V gene TRBV2, with 8 bases aligning to TRBD2. The CDR3 has 18 residues. Losses at the gene ends were 2 bases for V and 0 bases for J; bases not matched to a gene: 10. Germline CDR1 reads SNHLY; CDR2 reads FYNNEI.

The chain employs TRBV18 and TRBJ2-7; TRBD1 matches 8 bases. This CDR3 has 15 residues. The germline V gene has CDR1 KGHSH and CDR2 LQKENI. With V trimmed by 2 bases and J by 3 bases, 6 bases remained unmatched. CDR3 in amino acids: CASSPAAGGFYEQYF. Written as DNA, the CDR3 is TGTGCCAGCTCACCAGCGGCAGGGGGCTTCTACGAGCAGTACTTC.

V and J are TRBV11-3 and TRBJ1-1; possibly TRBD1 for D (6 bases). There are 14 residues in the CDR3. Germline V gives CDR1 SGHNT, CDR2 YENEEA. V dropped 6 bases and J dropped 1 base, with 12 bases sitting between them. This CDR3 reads CASRTLGGNTEAFF. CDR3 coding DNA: TGTGCCAGCAGAACACTAGGGGGGAACACTGAAGCTTTCTTT. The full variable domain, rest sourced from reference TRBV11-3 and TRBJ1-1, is EAGVVQSPRYKIIEKKQPVAFWCNPISGHNTLYWYLQNLGQGPELLIRYENEEAVDDSQLPKDRFSAERLKGVDSTLKIQPAELGDSAVYLCASRTLGGNTEAFFGQGTRLTVV.

CDR3 bases: TGCAGTGCTAGGGGGGACAGGGAAGCTTTCTTT. It codes for CSARGDREAFF. The rearrangement links TRBV20-1 to TRBJ1-1, with 8 bases aligning to TRBD1. With V trimmed by 3 bases and J by 8 bases, 2 bases remained unmatched. The CDR3 sequence is 11 residues long. Germline V gene lookup returns CDR1 DFQATT and CDR2 SNEGSKA (reference sequence).

The CDR3 here is CASRGAGTLNNEQFF. The CDR3 nucleotides read TGCGCCAGCAGGGGGGCCGGGACGCTGAACAATGAGCAGTTCTTC. This rearrangement joins TRBV5-1 to TRBJ2-1; possibly TRBD1 for D (6 bases). This CDR3 has 15 residues. Germline lookup yields CDR1 SGHRS and CDR2 YFSETQ. Between the trimmed V and J ends, which lost 5 bases and 5 bases, there was a span of 17 bases. The variable domain in full, completed from reference TRBV5-1 and TRBJ2-1, reads KAGVTQTPRYLIKTRGQQVTLSCSPISGHRSVSWYQQTPGQGLQFLFEYFSETQRNKGNFPGRFSGRQFSNSRSEMNVSTLELGDSALYLCASRGAGTLNNEQFFGPGTRLTVL.

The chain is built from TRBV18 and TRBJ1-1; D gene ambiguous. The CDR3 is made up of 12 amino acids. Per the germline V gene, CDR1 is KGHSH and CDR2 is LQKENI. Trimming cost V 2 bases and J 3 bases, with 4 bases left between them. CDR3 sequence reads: CASSPSDTEAFF. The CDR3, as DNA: TGTGCCAGCTCACCATCGGACACTGAAGCTTTCTTT.

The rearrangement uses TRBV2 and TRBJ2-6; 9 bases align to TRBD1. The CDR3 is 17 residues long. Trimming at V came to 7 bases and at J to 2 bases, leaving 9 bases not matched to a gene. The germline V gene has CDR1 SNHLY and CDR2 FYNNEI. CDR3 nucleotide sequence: TGTGCCAGCATGGGGTCAACAGGGGGCGCTGGGGCCAACGTCCTGACTTTC. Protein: CASMGSTGGAGANVLTF.

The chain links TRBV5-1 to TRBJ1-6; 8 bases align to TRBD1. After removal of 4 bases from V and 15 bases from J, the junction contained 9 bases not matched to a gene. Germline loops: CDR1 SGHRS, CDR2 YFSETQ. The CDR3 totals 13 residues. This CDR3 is CASSPSTGVLLHF. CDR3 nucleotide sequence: TGCGCCAGCAGCCCCTCGACAGGGGTCCTCCTCCACTTT.

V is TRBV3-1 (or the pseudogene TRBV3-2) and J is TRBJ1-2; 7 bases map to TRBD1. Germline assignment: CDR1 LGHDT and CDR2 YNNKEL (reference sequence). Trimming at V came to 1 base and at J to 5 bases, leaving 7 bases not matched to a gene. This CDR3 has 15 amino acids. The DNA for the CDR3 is TGTGCCAGCAGCCAAGGGAGAGGGGGCGTATATGGCTACACCTTC. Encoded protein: CASSQGRGGVYGYTF.

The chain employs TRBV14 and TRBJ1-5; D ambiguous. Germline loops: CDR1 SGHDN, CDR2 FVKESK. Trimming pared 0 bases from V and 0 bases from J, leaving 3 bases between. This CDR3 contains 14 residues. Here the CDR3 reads CASSQDYSNQPQHF. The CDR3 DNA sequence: TGTGCCAGCAGCCAAGATTATAGCAATCAGCCCCAGCATTTT.

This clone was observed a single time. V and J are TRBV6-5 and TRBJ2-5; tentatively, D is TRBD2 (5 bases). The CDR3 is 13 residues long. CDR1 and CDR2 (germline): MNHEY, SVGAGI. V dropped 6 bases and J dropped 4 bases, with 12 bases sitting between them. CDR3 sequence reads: CASSGPGSETQYF. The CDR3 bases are TGTGCCAGCAGCGGACCGGGGTCAGAGACCCAGTACTTC.

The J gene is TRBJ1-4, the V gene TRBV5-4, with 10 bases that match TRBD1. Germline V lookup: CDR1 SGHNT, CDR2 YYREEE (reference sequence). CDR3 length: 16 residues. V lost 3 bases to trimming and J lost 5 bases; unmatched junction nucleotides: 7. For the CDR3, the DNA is TGTGCCAGCAGCTCCCGACAGGGGGCTGCCAATGAAAAACTGTTTTTT. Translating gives CASSSRQGAANEKLFF.